This TCR beta chain is from a study of CXCR3-negative and CXCR3-positive naive CD8 T cells. The study's findings and limits: Relative to memory CD8+ cells, whose diversity was much lower, both naive subsets had comparably high diversity. Both naive subsets carried similar amounts of surface CD5, so TCR strength was inferred from TRB CDR3 properties. Within a donor, both naive subsets shared TRBV-TRBJ usage, unlike memory cells.

It was by 5' RACE with UMI labels that the TRB cDNA libraries were prepared. TCRdb re-called the 5' RACE reads; every CDR3 protein appears as one record, without DNA. Recorded for this sample: about 28,000 distinct CDR3 sequences. For this clonotype: Its target is not known.

Triplicate sorts of 300,000 cells per CD8+ subset. This sequence originates from a human donor in good health. Some clones in this sample may be carry-over from other donors' samples. Input material: memory CD8+ T cells from blood.

The CDR3 protein is CSARDFERETQYF. The rearrangement joins TRBV20-1 to TRBJ2-5. This CDR3 is 13 amino acids long. The germline V gene encodes CDR1 DFQATT and CDR2 SNEGSKA (reference sequence).